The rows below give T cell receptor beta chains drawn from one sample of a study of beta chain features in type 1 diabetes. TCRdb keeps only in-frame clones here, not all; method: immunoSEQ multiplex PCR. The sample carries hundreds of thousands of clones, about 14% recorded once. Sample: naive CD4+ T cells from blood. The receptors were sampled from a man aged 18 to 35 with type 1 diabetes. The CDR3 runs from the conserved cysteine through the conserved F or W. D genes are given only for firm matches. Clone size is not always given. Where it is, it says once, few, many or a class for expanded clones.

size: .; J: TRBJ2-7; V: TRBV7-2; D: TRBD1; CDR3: CASSPGQGAGEQYF; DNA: TGTGCCAGCAGTCCTGGACAGGGGGCTGGCGAGCAGTACTTC
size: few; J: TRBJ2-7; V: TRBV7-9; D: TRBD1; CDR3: CASSPGQGDYEQYF; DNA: TGTGCCAGCAGCCCGGGACAGGGGGATTACGAGCAGTACTTC
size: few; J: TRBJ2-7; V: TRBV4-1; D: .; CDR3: CASSQVDYEQYF; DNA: TGCGCCAGCAGCCAAGTCGACTACGAGCAGTACTTC
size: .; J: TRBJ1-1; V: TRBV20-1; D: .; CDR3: CSASTGSEAFF; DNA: TGCAGTGCTAGTACCGGGTCTGAAGCTTTCTTT
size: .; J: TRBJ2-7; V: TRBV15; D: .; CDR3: CATSREGSYEQYF; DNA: TGTGCCACCAGCAGAGAGGGGTCCTACGAGCAGTACTTC
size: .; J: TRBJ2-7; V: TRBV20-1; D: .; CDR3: CSANEQYF; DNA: TGCAGTGCGAACGAGCAGTACTTC
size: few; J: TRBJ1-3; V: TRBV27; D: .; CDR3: CASSSRPLGGKENTIYF; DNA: TGTGCCAGCAGTTCCCGCCCCTTGGGGGGAAAAGAAAACACCATATATTTT
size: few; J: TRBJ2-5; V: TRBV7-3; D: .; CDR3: CASSQSGPNRQETQYF; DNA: TGTGCCAGCAGCCAGTCCGGACCAAACAGGCAAGAGACCCAGTACTTC
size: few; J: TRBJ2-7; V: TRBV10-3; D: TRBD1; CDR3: CAISGTGGYEQYF; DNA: TGTGCCATCAGTGGGACAGGGGGCTACGAGCAGTACTTC
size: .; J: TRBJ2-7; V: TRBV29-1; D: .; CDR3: CSGGHGPSEQYF; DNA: TGCAGCGGGGGACATGGCCCTAGCGAGCAGTACTTC
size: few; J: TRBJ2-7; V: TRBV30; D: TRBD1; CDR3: CAWSFNRGSYEQYF; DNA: TGTGCCTGGAGTTTCAACAGGGGCTCCTACGAGCAGTACTTC
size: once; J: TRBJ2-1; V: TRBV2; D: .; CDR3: CASAWASGRNEQFF; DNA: TGTGCCAGCGCGTGGGCCTCAGGCCGCAATGAGCAGTTCTTC
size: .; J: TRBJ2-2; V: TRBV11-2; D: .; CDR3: CASRFTNTGELFF; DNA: TGTGCCAGCAGATTCACGAACACCGGGGAGCTGTTTTTT
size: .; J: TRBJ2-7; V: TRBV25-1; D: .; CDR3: CASSEAGSNEQYF; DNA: TGTGCCAGCAGCGAAGCGGGTTCCAACGAGCAGTACTTC
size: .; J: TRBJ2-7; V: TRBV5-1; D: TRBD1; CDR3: CASSLGQGADEQYF; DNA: TGCGCCAGCAGCCTGGGACAGGGGGCCGACGAGCAGTACTTC
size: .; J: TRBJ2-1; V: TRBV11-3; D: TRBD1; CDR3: CASSPGQVNNEQFF; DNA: TGTGCCAGCAGCCCGGGACAGGTTAACAATGAGCAGTTCTTC
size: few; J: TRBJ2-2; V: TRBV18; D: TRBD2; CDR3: CASSPPGASGRTTGELFF; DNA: TGTGCCAGCTCACCTCCTGGGGCCAGCGGGAGAACCACCGGGGAGCTGTTTTTT
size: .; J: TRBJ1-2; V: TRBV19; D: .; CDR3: CASSPTGSYGYTF; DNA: TGTGCCAGTAGTCCTACAGGGAGCTATGGCTACACCTTC
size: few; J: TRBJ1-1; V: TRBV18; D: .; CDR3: CASSQGSSGTEAFF; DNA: TGTGCCAGCTCACAAGGATCGAGCGGAACTGAAGCTTTCTTT
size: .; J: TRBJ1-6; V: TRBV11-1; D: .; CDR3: CASSRTQHNSPLHF; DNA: TGTGCCAGCAGCCGGACCCAGCATAATTCACCCCTCCACTTT
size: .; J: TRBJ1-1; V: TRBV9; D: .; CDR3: CASSRTGMGNTEAFF; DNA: TGTGCCAGCAGCCGAACAGGGATGGGGAACACTGAAGCTTTCTTT
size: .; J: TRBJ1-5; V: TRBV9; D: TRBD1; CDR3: CASSAEGQGIQPQHF; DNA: TGTGCCAGCAGCGCGGAGGGACAGGGGATTCAGCCCCAGCATTTT
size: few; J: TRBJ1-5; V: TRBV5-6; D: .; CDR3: CASSLAVVDQPQHF; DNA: TGTGCCAGCAGCTTGGCAGTCGTAGATCAGCCCCAGCATTTT
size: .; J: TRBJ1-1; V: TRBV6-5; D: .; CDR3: CASSYRGYLGAFF; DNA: TGTGCCAGCAGTTACCGGGGATATCTGGGGGCTTTCTTT
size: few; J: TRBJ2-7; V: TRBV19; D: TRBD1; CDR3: CASKPSGTEPYEQYF; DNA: TGTGCCAGCAAGCCATCCGGGACAGAACCCTACGAGCAGTACTTC